Listed here are 21 T cell receptor beta chains from one sample, sequenced in a study of blood T cell repertoires in COVID-19. Produced via immunoSEQ multiplex PCR; TCRdb's table is partial and in-frame only. The sample lists about 94,000 clones, approximately 80% occurring once. The sequenced material came from peripheral blood. These receptor sequences come from a human donor in a cohort sampled during active COVID-19.

This clone was seen only once. Other nucleotide sequences in the sample specify the same CDR3. The chain joins TRBV18 to TRBJ2-7, with TRBD1 matching 8 bases. V lost 3 bases to trimming and J lost 1 base; unmatched junction nucleotides: 2. Per germline, CDR1 KGHSH and CDR2 LQKENI. The CDR3 covers 14 residues. The CDR3: CASSPGTGSYEQYF. The CDR3, as DNA: TGTGCCAGCTCACCCGGGACAGGATCCTACGAGCAGTACTTC.

V usage is TRBV9 and J usage is TRBJ2-5, with TRBD2 identical over 9 bases. The germline gives CDR1 SGDLS, CDR2 YYNGEE. This CDR3 region has 16 residues. The V gene end was trimmed by 0 bases and the J gene end by 4 bases; junction bases not matched to a gene: 7. The CDR3 nucleotides read TGTGCCAGCAGCGTAGTCGAAGCGGGAGGAAGAGAGACCCAGTACTTC. Translating it yields CASSVVEAGGRETQYF.

The CDR3 spells CASSPGTSTEAFF. As DNA, the CDR3 is TGTGCCAGCAGCCCCGGGACATCCACTGAAGCTTTCTTT. This sequence joins TRBV7-3 and TRBJ1-1, with a possible D match to TRBD1 (6 bases). The CDR3 is 13 amino acids. Germline CDR1 reads SGHTA; CDR2 reads FQGTGA. V gave up 5 bases and J gave up 4 bases, with 11 bases separating them.

This clone appeared a few times. The CDR3 is CATIQGDNQPQHF. CDR3 nucleotide sequence: TGTGCCACCATACAGGGGGACAATCAGCCCCAGCATTTT. V and J are TRBV19 and TRBJ1-5; 8 positions agree with TRBD1. The CDR3 covers 13 residues. The junction had 5 bases not matched to a gene; V was cut back by 10 bases and J by 3 bases. Germline loops: CDR1 LNHDA, CDR2 SQIVND (reference sequence).

A single count supports this clone. The V and J genes are TRBV24-1 and TRBJ1-2; TRBD1 aligns across 7 bases. The CDR3 is made up of 17 amino acids. The V and J ends lost 4 bases and 4 bases, in that order; junction bases with no gene match: 14. Germline V gives CDR1 KGHDR, CDR2 SFDVKD. DNA for the CDR3: TGTGCCACCAGTGACCTGCCGGCGGGACAGCCTTGCTATGGCTACACCTTC. Translated: CATSDLPAGQPCYGYTF.

This chain joins TRBV12-5 and TRBJ2-1; 7 bases agree with TRBD2. From germline, CDR1 is LGHNT and CDR2 FRNRAP. V lost 3 bases and J lost 6; bases outside the gene matches: 17. This CDR3 spans 18 amino acids. The DNA for the CDR3 is TGTGCTAGTGGTTTTTACGGTGCTAGCGGAAAGTGGAGCAATGAGCAGTTCTTC. It is translated as CASGFYGASGKWSNEQFF.

The V and J genes are TRBV6-5 and TRBJ2-7, with D possibly matching TRBD2 (6 bases). Looked up from germline, CDR1 is MNHEY and CDR2 is SVGAGI. V lost 6 bases, J lost 4 bases, and 10 bases lay in between. This CDR3 is built from 12 residues. The DNA of the CDR3 is TGTGCCAGCAGATCCGGACTATACGAGCAGTACTTC. The encoded protein is CASRSGLYEQYF.

V and J are TRBV10-3 and TRBJ2-1; the D is unclear. The CDR3 sequence is 12 residues long. CDR1 is ENHRY and CDR2 is SYGVKD in the germline V gene. V lost 7 bases to trimming and J lost 9 bases, with 13 bases between them. CDR3 bases: TGTGCCATCAATAACCCACAAAGTGAGCAGTTCTTC. Protein product: CAINNPQSEQFF.

The chain uses TRBV4-2 and TRBJ1-4; 8 bases are shared with TRBD1. Germline V lookup: CDR1 LGHNA, CDR2 YNFKEQ. Unmatched junction bases numbered 3, after V lost 4 bases and J lost 5 bases. CDR3 size: 14 residues. The CDR3 here is CASSLGTGNEKLFF. As DNA, the CDR3 is TGTGCCAGCAGCCTAGGGACAGGCAATGAAAAACTGTTTTTT.

The chain joins TRBV19 to TRBJ2-7; 8 bases are shared with TRBD1. The germline gives CDR1 LNHDA, CDR2 SQIVND (reference sequence). V was pared by 8 bases and J by 0 bases, with 9 bases of the junction left unmatched. CDR3 length: 15 residues. CDR3 protein: CASSTTGGTSYEQYF. The CDR3 DNA reads as TGTGCCAGTTCAACTACAGGGGGGACCTCCTACGAGCAGTACTTC.

The chain has TRBV5-1 and TRBJ2-1; TRBD2 matches at 7 bases. V was clipped by 9 bases and J by 9 bases; unmatched bases: 6. This CDR3 is built from 11 residues. The germline V gene encodes CDR1 SGHRS and CDR2 YFSETQ. The CDR3 coding sequence is TGCGCCATCCCACCGGGGGGTGAGCAGTTCTTC. It translates to CAIPPGGEQFF.

CDR3 amino acids: CASSLGTGSNSYEQYF. The CDR3 nucleotides are TGTGCCAGCAGCTTGGGGACAGGTTCGAACTCCTACGAGCAGTACTTC. V and J are TRBV11-1 and TRBJ2-7, with TRBD1 identical over 8 bases. With 3 bases clipped from V and 0 bases from J, the junction kept 7 bases outside the gene matches. This CDR3 is built from 16 residues. Germline CDR1 is SGHAT and CDR2 is FQDESV (reference sequence).

As to this clone: Other DNA sequences in this sample translate to the same CDR3. This chain links TRBV10-3 with TRBJ1-1; D unresolved. The germline V and J ends were trimmed by 4 bases and 5 bases, with 5 bases remaining between them. The CDR3 is made up of 11 amino acids. Germline loops: CDR1 ENHRY, CDR2 SYGVKD. The chain's CDR3 is CAISGGTEAFF. CDR3 DNA sequence: TGTGCCATCAGTGGAGGGACTGAAGCTTTCTTT.

About this clone itself: At one end, the junction sequence differs from germline, possibly due to a read error. The chain employs TRBV11-2 and TRBJ2-2; 14 positions agree with TRBD2. Germline CDR1 and CDR2: SGHAT and FQNNGV. CDR3 length: 16 amino acids. DNA of the CDR3: TGTGCCAGCAGCTCCAGACTAGCGGGAGGGTCGGGGGTGCTGTTTTTT. This gives the protein CASSSRLAGGSGVLFF.

The chain uses TRBV9 and TRBJ1-3; TRBD1 aligns across 8 bases. CDR1 is SGDLS, CDR2 YYNGEE, per germline. The trim removed 3 bases at V and 2 bases at J, leaving 4 bases unmatched. The CDR3 is 15 amino acids. CDR3 bases: TGTGCCAGCAGCGACGGACAGGGCACTGGAAACACCATATATTTT. This codes for CASSDGQGTGNTIYF. Supplemented by reference TRBV9 and TRBJ1-3, the full variable domain reads DSGVTQTPKHLITATGQRVTLRCSPRSGDLSVYWYQQSLDQGLQFLIQYYNGEERAKGNILERFSAQQFPDLHSELNLSSLELGDSALYFCASSDGQGTGNTIYFGEGSWLTVV.

The chain has TRBV27 and TRBJ2-7, with 10 nucleotides matching TRBD2. V lost 1 base and J lost 3; bases outside the gene matches: 3. CDR1 MNHEY and CDR2 SMNVEV come from the germline V gene (reference sequence). The CDR3 is 15 amino acids. The CDR3 here is CASSLFGTSDYEQYF. CDR3 nucleotides: TGTGCCAGCAGTTTATTTGGGACTAGCGACTACGAGCAGTACTTC.

CDR3 nucleotides: TGTGCCAGCACCTTAGCGGGGGGTCCAGGAGATGAGCAGTTCTTC. Translation: CASTLAGGPGDEQFF. This chain joins TRBV4-2 and TRBJ2-1; 10 nucleotides line up with TRBD2. In germline, CDR1 is LGHNA, CDR2 YNFKEQ. This CDR3 has 15 amino acids. The V and J ends lost 7 bases and 8 bases, in that order; junction bases with no gene match: 11.

The chain carries TRBV7-9 and TRBJ2-5, with 7 positions matching TRBD2. Germline V gene lookup returns CDR1 SEHNR and CDR2 FQNEAQ (reference sequence). This CDR3 spans 14 amino acids. V was clipped by 5 bases and J by 5 bases; unmatched bases: 8. The CDR3 loop is CASSNFGRMETQYF. The CDR3 DNA reads as TGTGCCAGCAGCAATTTCGGGAGGATGGAGACCCAGTACTTC.

J is TRBJ2-7 and V is TRBV5-1; D uncertain. CDR1 SGHRS and CDR2 YFSETQ come from the germline V gene. The CDR3 sequence is 13 residues long. The ends were cut back, 1 base at V and 2 bases at J, with 7 bases in the middle. CDR3 sequence: CASSLRGTYEQYF. Written as DNA, the CDR3 is TGCGCCAGCAGCTTGAGAGGAACCTACGAGCAGTACTTC.

With respect to this clone: This specimen includes other DNA sequences encoding the same CDR3. The V gene is TRBV11-3, the J gene TRBJ2-7; D not resolved. Per the germline V gene, CDR1 is SGHNT and CDR2 is YENEEA. V was pared by 2 bases and J by 3 bases, with 8 bases between. The CDR3 consists of 13 residues. The CDR3: CASSLFSNYEQYF. As DNA, the CDR3 is TGTGCCAGCAGCTTATTTTCAAACTACGAGCAGTACTTC.

This rearrangement joins TRBV6-6 to TRBJ1-6; D is undetermined. With 7 bases removed from V and 7 bases from J, the gap between germline ends came to 14 bases. The CDR3 has 14 residues. Per the germline V gene, CDR1 is MNHNY and CDR2 is SVGAGI (reference sequence). CDR3 bases: TGTGCCAGCAAGAGCGGCGGAGAGAATTCACCCCTCCACTTT. Its translation is CASKSGGENSPLHF.